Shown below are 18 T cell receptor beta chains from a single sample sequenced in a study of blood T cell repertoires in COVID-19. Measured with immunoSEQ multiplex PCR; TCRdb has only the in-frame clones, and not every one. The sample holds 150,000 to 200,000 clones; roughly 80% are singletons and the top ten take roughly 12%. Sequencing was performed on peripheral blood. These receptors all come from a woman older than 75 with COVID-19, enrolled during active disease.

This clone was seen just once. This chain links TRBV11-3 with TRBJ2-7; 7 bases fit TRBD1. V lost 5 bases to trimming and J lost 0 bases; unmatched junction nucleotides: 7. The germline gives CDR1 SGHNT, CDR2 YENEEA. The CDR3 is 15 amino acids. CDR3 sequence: CASSPHRGFSYEQYF. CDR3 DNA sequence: TGTGCCAGCAGCCCGCACAGGGGTTTCTCCTACGAGCAGTACTTC.

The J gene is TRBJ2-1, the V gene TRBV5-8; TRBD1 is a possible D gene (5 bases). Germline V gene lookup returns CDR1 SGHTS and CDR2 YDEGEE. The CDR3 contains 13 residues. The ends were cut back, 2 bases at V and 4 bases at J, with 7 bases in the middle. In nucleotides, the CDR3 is TGTGCCAGCAGCTTTGACAGTTACAATGAGCAGTTCTTC. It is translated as CASSFDSYNEQFF.

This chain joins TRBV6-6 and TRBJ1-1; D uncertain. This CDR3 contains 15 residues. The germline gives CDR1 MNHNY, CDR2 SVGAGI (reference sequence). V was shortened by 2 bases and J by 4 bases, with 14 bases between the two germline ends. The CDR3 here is CASSYSAGSVTEAFF. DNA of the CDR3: TGTGCCAGCAGTTACAGCGCGGGTTCGGTCACTGAAGCTTTCTTT.

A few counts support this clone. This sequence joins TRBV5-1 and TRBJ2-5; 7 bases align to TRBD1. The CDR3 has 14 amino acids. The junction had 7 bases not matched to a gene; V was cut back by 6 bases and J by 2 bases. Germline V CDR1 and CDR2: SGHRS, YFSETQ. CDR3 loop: CASKPGQIQETQYF. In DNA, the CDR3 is TGCGCCAGCAAGCCGGGACAGATACAAGAGACCCAGTACTTC.

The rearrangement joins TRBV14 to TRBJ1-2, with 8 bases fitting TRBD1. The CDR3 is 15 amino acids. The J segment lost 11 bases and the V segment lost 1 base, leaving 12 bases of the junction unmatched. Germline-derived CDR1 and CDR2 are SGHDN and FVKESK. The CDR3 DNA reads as TGTGCCAGCAGCCAAGTGGCAGGGGGCCGAGGAACGTACACCTTC. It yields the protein CASSQVAGGRGTYTF.

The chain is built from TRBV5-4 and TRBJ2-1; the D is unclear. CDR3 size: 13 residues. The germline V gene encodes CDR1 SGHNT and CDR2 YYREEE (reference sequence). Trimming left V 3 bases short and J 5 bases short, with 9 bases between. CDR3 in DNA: TGTGCCAGCAGCTGGATTCGGGACAATGAGCAGTTCTTC. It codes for CASSWIRDNEQFF.

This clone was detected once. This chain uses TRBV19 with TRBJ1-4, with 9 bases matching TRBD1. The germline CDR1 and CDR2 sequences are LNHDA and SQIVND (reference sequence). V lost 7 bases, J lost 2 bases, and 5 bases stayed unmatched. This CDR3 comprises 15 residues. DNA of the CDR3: TGTGCCAGTACCCTCGGGACAGGGACTAATGAAAAACTGTTTTTT. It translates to CASTLGTGTNEKLFF.

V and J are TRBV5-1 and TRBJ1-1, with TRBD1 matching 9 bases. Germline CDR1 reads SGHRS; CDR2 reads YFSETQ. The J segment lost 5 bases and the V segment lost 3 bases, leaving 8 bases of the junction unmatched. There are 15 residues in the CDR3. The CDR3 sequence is CASSSYRGQRTEAFF. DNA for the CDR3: TGCGCCAGCAGCTCTTACAGGGGGCAGAGAACTGAAGCTTTCTTT.

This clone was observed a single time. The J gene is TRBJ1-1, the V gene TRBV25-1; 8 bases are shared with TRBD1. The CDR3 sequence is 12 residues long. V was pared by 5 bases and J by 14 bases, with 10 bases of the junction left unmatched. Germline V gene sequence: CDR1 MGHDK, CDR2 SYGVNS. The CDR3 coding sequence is TGTGCCAGCAGTCCACACCGGACAGGGTTGTTCTTT. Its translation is CASSPHRTGLFF.

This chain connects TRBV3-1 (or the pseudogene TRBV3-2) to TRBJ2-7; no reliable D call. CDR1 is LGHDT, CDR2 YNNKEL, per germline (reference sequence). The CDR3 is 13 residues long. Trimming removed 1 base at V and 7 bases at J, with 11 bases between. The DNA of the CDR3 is TGTGCCAGCAGCCAAGCTCCGGGTTGGGAGCAGTACTTC. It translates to CASSQAPGWEQYF.

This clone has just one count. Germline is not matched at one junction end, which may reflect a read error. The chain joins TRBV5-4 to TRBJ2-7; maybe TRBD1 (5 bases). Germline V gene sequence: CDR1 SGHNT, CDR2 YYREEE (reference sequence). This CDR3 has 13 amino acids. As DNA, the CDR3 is TGTGCCAGCAGCCGACAGAACTCCCACGAGCAGTACTTC. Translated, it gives CASSRQNSHEQYF. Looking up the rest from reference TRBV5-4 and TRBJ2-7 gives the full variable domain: ETGVTQSPTHLIKTRGQQVTLRCSSQSGHNTVSWYQQALGQGPQFIFQYYREEENGRGNFPPRFSGLQFPNYSSELNVNALELDDSALYLCASSRQNSHEQYFGPGTRLTVT.

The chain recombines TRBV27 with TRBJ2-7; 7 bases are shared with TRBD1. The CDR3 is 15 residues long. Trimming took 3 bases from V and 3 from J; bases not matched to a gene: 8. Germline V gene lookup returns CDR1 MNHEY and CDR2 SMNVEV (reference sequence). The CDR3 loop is CASSLYSDRLYEQYF. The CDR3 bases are TGTGCCAGCAGTTTGTACTCGGACAGGCTCTACGAGCAGTACTTC.

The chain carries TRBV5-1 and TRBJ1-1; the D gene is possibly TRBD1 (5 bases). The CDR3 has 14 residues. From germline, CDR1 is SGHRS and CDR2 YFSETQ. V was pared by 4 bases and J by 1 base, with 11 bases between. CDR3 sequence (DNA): TGCGCCAGCAGCCCAGGGATCACGAACACTGAAGCTTTCTTT. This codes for CASSPGITNTEAFF.

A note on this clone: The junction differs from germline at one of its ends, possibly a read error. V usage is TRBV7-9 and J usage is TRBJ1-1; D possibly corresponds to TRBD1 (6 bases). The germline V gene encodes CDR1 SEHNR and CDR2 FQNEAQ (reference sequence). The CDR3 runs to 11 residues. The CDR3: CASSSRTEGFF. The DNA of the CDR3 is TGTGCCAGCAGCTCCCGGACAGAAGGTTTCTTT.

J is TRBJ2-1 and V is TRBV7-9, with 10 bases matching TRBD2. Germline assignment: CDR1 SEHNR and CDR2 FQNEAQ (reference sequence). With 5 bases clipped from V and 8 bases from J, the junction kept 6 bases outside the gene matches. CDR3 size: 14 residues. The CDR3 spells CASSLWTSGDEQFF. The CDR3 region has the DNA TGTGCCAGCAGCCTCTGGACTAGCGGCGATGAGCAGTTCTTC.

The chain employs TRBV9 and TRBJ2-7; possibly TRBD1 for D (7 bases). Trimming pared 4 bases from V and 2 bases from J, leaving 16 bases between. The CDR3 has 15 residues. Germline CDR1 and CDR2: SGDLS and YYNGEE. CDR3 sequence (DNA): TGTGCCAGCAGCCAAGGACCCAGGGGGGCCTACGAGCAGTACTTC. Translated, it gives CASSQGPRGAYEQYF.

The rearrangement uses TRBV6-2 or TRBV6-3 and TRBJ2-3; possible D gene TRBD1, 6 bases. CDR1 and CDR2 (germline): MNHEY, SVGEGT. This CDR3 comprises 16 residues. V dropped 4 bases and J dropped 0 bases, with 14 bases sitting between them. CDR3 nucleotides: TGTGCCAGCAGTTCCGTGCGAGGGGGTAGCACAGATACGCAGTATTTT. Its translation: CASSSVRGGSTDTQYF.

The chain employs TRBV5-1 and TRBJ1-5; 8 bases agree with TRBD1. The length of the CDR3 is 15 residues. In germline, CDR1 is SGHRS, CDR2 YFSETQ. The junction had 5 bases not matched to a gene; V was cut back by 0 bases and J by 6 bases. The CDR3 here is CASSLDPGGSQPQHF. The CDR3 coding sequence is TGCGCCAGCAGCTTGGACCCAGGGGGCTCTCAGCCCCAGCATTTT.